A single sample is the source of the 2 T cell receptor beta chains below, sequenced in a study of control samples from healthy donors and cancer patients. Sequencing used immunoSEQ multiplex PCR; TCRdb keeps in-frame clones, though not all of them. The sample contains about 65,000 clones, 75% to 95% of which appear only once. The sample taken for sequencing was PBMCs. These receptors originate from a woman aged 45-60 years with colorectal cancer.

This clone was counted once. This sequence joins TRBV9 and TRBJ2-7, with TRBD2 matching 9 bases. Germline-derived CDR1 and CDR2 are SGDLS and YYNGEE. V dropped 3 bases and J dropped 6; count of bases not matched to a gene: 10. This CDR3 comprises 15 residues. CDR3 region: CASSAGTSPRFEQYF. Written as DNA, the CDR3 is TGTGCCAGCAGCGCCGGGACTAGCCCAAGATTCGAGCAGTACTTC.

CDR3 amino acids: CASSVDPGNYGYTF. In DNA, the CDR3 is TGTGCCAGCAGCGTAGATCCGGGTAACTATGGCTACACCTTC. V gene TRBV9 combines with J gene TRBJ1-2; D gene unclear. Trimming stripped 0 bases from V and 1 base from J, with 7 bases between. The CDR3 totals 14 residues. Germline CDR1 SGDLS, CDR2 YYNGEE. Filled out from reference TRBV9 and TRBJ1-2, the complete variable domain reads DSGVTQTPKHLITATGQRVTLRCSPRSGDLSVYWYQQSLDQGLQFLIQYYNGEERAKGNILERFSAQQFPDLHSELNLSSLELGDSALYFCASSVDPGNYGYTFGSGTRLTVV.